Listed below are T cell receptor beta chains from one sample, sequenced in a study of cytomegalovirus exposure and HLA in healthy donors. Method: immunoSEQ multiplex PCR; TCRdb's copy keeps in-frame clones and lacks some. The repertoire table contains about 140,000 clones. What was sequenced was PBMCs. The origin of the receptors is a man aged 40-50 years in good health and CMV-seronegative. Both conserved end residues are part of each CDR3. D genes are given only for firm matches.

v_gene: TRBV7-9; j_gene: TRBJ1-2; d_gene: TRBD1; CDR3nt: TGTGCCAGCAGCTTCAGGGGGCAAGGGGGTAACTATGGCTACACCTTC; CDR3aa: CASSFRGQGGNYGYTF
v_gene: TRBV7-2; j_gene: TRBJ2-2; d_gene: TRBD2; CDR3nt: TGTGCCAGCAGCCCCCATAGCGGGGGCTCCACCGGGGAGCTGTTTTTT; CDR3aa: CASSPHSGGSTGELFF
v_gene: TRBV7-2; j_gene: TRBJ2-7; d_gene: TRBD1; CDR3nt: TGTGCCAGCAGCTTAACCCCGGGACAGGGCACTAGCCCACTACGATTC; CDR3aa: CASSLTPGQGTSPLRF
v_gene: TRBV9; j_gene: TRBJ2-5; d_gene: TRBD2; CDR3nt: TGTGCCAGCAGCTTGAGCGGGGGGGATGGAGAGACCCAGTACTTC; CDR3aa: CASSLSGGDGETQYF
v_gene: TRBV7-2; j_gene: TRBJ1-3; d_gene: -; CDR3nt: TGTGCCAGCAGCTTAAGAGGCCAGTACTCTGGAAACACCATATATTTT; CDR3aa: CASSLRGQYSGNTIYF
v_gene: TRBV7-3; j_gene: TRBJ1-1; d_gene: -; CDR3nt: TGTGCCAGCAGATCAAGCCCCGACACTGAAGCTTTCTTT; CDR3aa: CASRSSPDTEAFF
v_gene: TRBV5-4; j_gene: TRBJ1-1; d_gene: TRBD1; CDR3nt: TGTGCCAACAGCCTTGCATGGACAGGGGGCTCTGAAGCTTTCTTT; CDR3aa: CANSLAWTGGSEAFF
v_gene: TRBV2; j_gene: TRBJ2-1; d_gene: TRBD2; CDR3nt: TGTGCCAGCTTAGGGGAGCGGGGTAACAATGAGCAGTTCTTC; CDR3aa: CASLGERGNNEQFF
v_gene: TRBV5-6; j_gene: TRBJ2-5; d_gene: -; CDR3nt: TGTGCCAGCAGCTTGGTGGCAGTTCAAGAGACCCAGTACTTC; CDR3aa: CASSLVAVQETQYF
v_gene: TRBV7-9; j_gene: TRBJ1-4; d_gene: TRBD1; CDR3nt: TGTGCCAGCAGCCGAAGACAGGGGACTAATGAAAAACTGTTTTTT; CDR3aa: CASSRRQGTNEKLFF
v_gene: TRBV5-6; j_gene: TRBJ1-1; d_gene: -; CDR3nt: TGTGCCAGCAGCTTGGCAGTTGAAGCTTTCTTT; CDR3aa: CASSLAVEAFF
v_gene: TRBV7-2; j_gene: TRBJ1-1; d_gene: TRBD1; CDR3nt: TGTGCCAGCAGCCCCCAGGGGGGGAACACTGAAGCTTTCTTT; CDR3aa: CASSPQGGNTEAFF
v_gene: TRBV7-8; j_gene: TRBJ1-4; d_gene: TRBD1; CDR3nt: TGTGCCAGCAGCTTACGGGGGCAGGGGGCAATGGGGAAACTGTTTTTT; CDR3aa: CASSLRGQGAMGKLFF
v_gene: TRBV5-1; j_gene: TRBJ2-1; d_gene: TRBD1; CDR3nt: TGCGCCAGCAGCACAAAGGGACAGCAAAATTACAATGAGCAGTTCTTC; CDR3aa: CASSTKGQQNYNEQFF
v_gene: TRBV6-1; j_gene: TRBJ2-7; d_gene: -; CDR3nt: TGTGCCAGCAGCCCCACCAGGGGGGCCTACGAGCAGTACTTC; CDR3aa: CASSPTRGAYEQYF
v_gene: TRBV9; j_gene: TRBJ1-5; d_gene: TRBD1; CDR3nt: TGTGCCAGCAGCGGGACAGGGAGCAATCAGCCCCAGCATTTT; CDR3aa: CASSGTGSNQPQHF
v_gene: TRBV6-1; j_gene: TRBJ2-5; d_gene: -; CDR3nt: TGTGCCAGCAGTGTTGTCAGGGTTCCCCAAGAGACCCAGTACTTC; CDR3aa: CASSVVRVPQETQYF
v_gene: TRBV2; j_gene: TRBJ2-5; d_gene: -; CDR3nt: TGTGCCAGCAGACGGGTCCAAGAGACCCAGTACTTC; CDR3aa: CASRRVQETQYF